These T cell receptor beta chains were read from a single sample in a study of shared clonotypes between healthy human individuals. This table comes from immunoSEQ multiplex PCR, and its TCRdb copy is limited to in-frame clones, with some not included. The sample shows about 2 million clones, roughly 95% of them seen only once. Sequenced sample: naive CD8+ T cells sorted from blood. The receptor source for this set is a man between 18 and 29 years old in good health. Each CDR3 is given with its conserved first and last residue. D genes are given only for firm matches. Not every row has a clone size; where given, it reads once, few, many or a size class.

J gene,V gene,CDR3 length,D gene,clone size,CDR3 DNA,CDR3 protein
TRBJ2-7,TRBV7-7,13,TRBD2,-,TGTGCTAGCAGCTTAGGGGAGGGCTACGAGCAGTACTTC,CASSLGEGYEQYF
TRBJ2-7,TRBV4-1,15,TRBD2,-,TGCGCCAGCAGCCAAGTGGCTAGCGGGAACTACGAGCAGTACTTC,CASSQVASGNYEQYF
TRBJ2-1,TRBV7-9,15,TRBD2,-,TGTGCCAGCAGTAAGGGACTAGCGACCTACAATGAGCAGTTCTTC,CASSKGLATYNEQFF
TRBJ2-7,TRBV19,8,-,-,-,CAFATGAF
TRBJ1-5,TRBV6-6,13,-,-,TGTGCCAGCAGTTACGGGATAGGTCAGCCCCAGCATTTT,CASSYGIGQPQHF
TRBJ2-7,TRBV9,11,-,-,TGTGCCAGCGGGCCCGTAAACGAGCAGTACTTC,CASGPVNEQYF
TRBJ2-7,TRBV5-1,13,TRBD2,-,TGCGCCAGCAGCCTATCAGCGGGAGAAGTGCAGTACTTC,CASSLSAGEVQYF
TRBJ1-2,TRBV4-1,15,-,-,TGCGCCAGCAGCCAAGAGGACCGGGACGAAAGGGGCTACACCTTC,CASSQEDRDERGYTF
TRBJ2-1,TRBV6-5,15,TRBD1,-,TGTGCCAGCAGGACAGGGGTCCCCTCCTACAATGAGCAGTTCTTC,CASRTGVPSYNEQFF
TRBJ2-1,TRBV4-3,15,-,-,TGCGCCAGCAGCCAAGATTTTACAAGGGACAATGAGCAGTTCTTC,CASSQDFTRDNEQFF
TRBJ2-5,TRBV7-2,16,TRBD2,once,TGTGCCAGCAGCGGAGGACTAGCGGGACTCCAAGAGACCCAGTACTTC,CASSGGLAGLQETQYF
TRBJ1-5,TRBV27,15,TRBD1,-,TGTGCCAGCAGCTTTCTGGGGACAGTGGGTCAGCCCCAGCATTTT,CASSFLGTVGQPQHF
TRBJ2-3,TRBV27,15,TRBD2,-,TGTGCCAGCAGTACGAGCGGGGGGGCGGCAGATACGCAGTATTTT,CASSTSGGAADTQYF
TRBJ1-4,TRBV7-9,17,TRBD1,-,TGTGCCAGCAGCTCAACAGGGGGAACTGCAACTAATGAAAAACTGTTTTTT,CASSSTGGTATNEKLFF
TRBJ2-7,TRBV13,17,TRBD2,-,TGTGCCAGCAGCTTAGGTCCTAGCGGGGGGGCCACCTACGAGCAGTACTTC,CASSLGPSGGATYEQYF
TRBJ1-6,TRBV4-3,15,-,once,TGCGCCAGCAGCCAAGGGACAAACGAGAATTCACCCCTCCACTTT,CASSQGTNENSPLHF
TRBJ2-7,TRBV4-3,15,-,-,TGCGCCAGCAGCCAAGCCGTGCTAGCCAACTACGAGCAGTACTTC,CASSQAVLANYEQYF
TRBJ2-7,TRBV4-1,15,-,-,TGCGCCAGCAGCCAAGAAGTAGGGGACCCCTACGAGCAGTACTTC,CASSQEVGDPYEQYF
TRBJ2-5,TRBV27,14,TRBD2,-,TGTGCCAGCAAACATTCGGGAGGGGACGAGACCCAGTACTTC,CASKHSGGDETQYF
TRBJ2-4,TRBV14,13,-,-,TGTGCCAGCAGCCATGAACTAGCCAACATTCAGTACTTC,CASSHELANIQYF
TRBJ2-7,TRBV19,13,TRBD1,-,TGTGCCAGTACGACAGGGTTCTCCTACGAGCAGTACTTC,CASTTGFSYEQYF
TRBJ2-7,TRBV28,13,-,-,TGTGCCAGCGGCCGGACAGTGCCCTACGAGCAGTACTTC,CASGRTVPYEQYF
TRBJ2-1,TRBV4-1,14,-,-,TGCGCCAGCAGCCCCGGACAGACTCAAAATGAGCAGTTCTTC,CASSPGQTQNEQFF
TRBJ2-3,TRBV7-2,15,-,-,TGTGCCAGCAGCCTCACGGGACTCCTCACGGATACGCAGTATTTT,CASSLTGLLTDTQYF
TRBJ1-2,TRBV7-9,13,-,-,TGTGCCAGCAGCTCCCCTATAGGTTGGGGCTACACCTTC,CASSSPIGWGYTF
TRBJ1-3,TRBV4-2,15,-,-,TGTGCCAGCAGCCCCACAACTTCCTCTGGAAACACCATATATTTT,CASSPTTSSGNTIYF
TRBJ2-7,TRBV7-9,12,-,-,TGTGCCAGCAACCAACAGGGAAACGAGCAGTACTTC,CASNQQGNEQYF
TRBJ1-6,TRBV27,15,-,-,TGTGCCAGCAGTTTCACAGGCCCCTATAATTCACCCCTCCACTTT,CASSFTGPYNSPLHF
TRBJ2-1,TRBV7-9,15,TRBD2,-,TGTGCCAGCAGCTCTCTAGCGGGCTTATACAATGAGCAGTTCTTC,CASSSLAGLYNEQFF
TRBJ2-5,TRBV7-9,14,TRBD1,-,TGTGCCAGCAGCGCGCAGGGGGCTGGGGAGACCCAGTACTTC,CASSAQGAGETQYF
TRBJ2-7,TRBV27,14,-,-,TGTGCCAGCAGTTTAGGGGGCGGGGTCTACGAGCAGTACTTC,CASSLGGGVYEQYF
TRBJ1-5,TRBV27,14,-,-,TGTGCCAGCAGCCCCCGGGACACGGATCAGCCCCAGCATTTT,CASSPRDTDQPQHF